Listed below are T cell receptor beta chains from one sample, sequenced in a study of beta chain features in type 1 diabetes. Profiling relied on immunoSEQ multiplex PCR, and the TCRdb table lists in-frame clones only, not all of them. The sample contains about 140,000 clones, 6.9% of which appear only once. The specimen sequenced was central memory CD4+ T cells from blood. The source is a woman aged 25 to 39 in good health. The conserved cysteine and the conserved F or W are not part of the CDR3 here.

V gene	J gene	CDR3 protein
TRBV27	TRBJ2-7	ASSLSYTGLATYEQY
TRBV7-2	TRBJ1-1	ASSLNRGVRTEAF
TRBV2	TRBJ2-3	ASTGTSRTDTQY
TRBV7-2	TRBJ2-4	ASSFGVGENIQY
TRBV7-2	TRBJ2-5	ASSAGLAPYQETQY
TRBV7-3	TRBJ2-6	ASSLRQPGANVLT
TRBV7-2	TRBJ1-2	ASSLVGQRGGYT
TRBV18	TRBJ2-1	ASSGPAGGYNEQF
TRBV6-1	TRBJ1-1	ASSERAGGRTEAF
TRBV9	TRBJ2-5	ASSVGGSVETQY
TRBV6-5	TRBJ1-1	ASSYSGSWGGTEAF
TRBV2	TRBJ2-1	ASSRAGKPSYNEQF
TRBV9	TRBJ2-3	ASRNSSAGGTDTQY
TRBV29-1	TRBJ1-1	SVGDSFYTEAF
TRBV5-1	TRBJ2-3	ASSLDEETSTDTQY
TRBV5-1	TRBJ1-1	ASSFHIDSAKTEAF
TRBV6-5	TRBJ2-7	ASRGQIYEQY
TRBV2	TRBJ1-5	ASTQTDINQPQH
TRBV6-5	TRBJ2-7	ASTPKGTYEQY
TRBV9	NA	ASSYFDGSASYEQY
TRBV4-2	TRBJ2-1	ASSQDGGRADNEQF
TRBV7-2	TRBJ2-7	ASSFRDTSDEQY
TRBV27	TRBJ2-7	ASSLKVQGTYEQY
TRBV5-1	TRBJ1-1	ASSLVEGGNTEAF